The 28 T cell receptor beta chains reported below all come from one sample, sequenced in a study of blood T cell repertoires in COVID-19. The assay was immunoSEQ multiplex PCR, and TCRdb's table has in-frame clones only and misses some. The sample lists roughly 97,000 clones; more than 75% were seen once. Sequenced: peripheral blood. The receptors were sampled from a man aged 55 to 70 with acute or convalescent COVID-19.

The V gene is TRBV5-4, the J gene TRBJ1-1; 11 nucleotides line up with TRBD1. This CDR3 has 17 amino acids. Germline V gene data show CDR1 as SGHNT and CDR2 as YYREEE (reference sequence). J lost 2 bases, V lost 4 bases, and 10 bases had no gene match. In DNA form, the CDR3 reads TGTGCCAGCAGCGGCGGACAGGGGGCGAATCTTAACACTGAAGCTTTCTTT. Translating gives CASSGGQGANLNTEAFF. The whole variable domain, remainder taken from reference TRBV5-4 and TRBJ1-1, is ETGVTQSPTHLIKTRGQQVTLRCSSQSGHNTVSWYQQALGQGPQFIFQYYREEENGRGNFPPRFSGLQFPNYSSELNVNALELDDSALYLCASSGGQGANLNTEAFFGQGTRLTVV.

The J gene is TRBJ1-1, the V gene TRBV3-1 (or the pseudogene TRBV3-2), with no clear D. The CDR3 runs to 13 residues. Germline CDR1 reads LGHDT; CDR2 reads YNNKEL (reference sequence). The V gene lost 5 bases and the J gene lost 6 bases, with 13 bases spanning the gap. Here the CDR3 reads CASSFKGVAEAFF. CDR3 sequence (DNA): TGTGCCAGCAGCTTCAAGGGAGTCGCTGAAGCTTTCTTT.

This chain connects TRBV6-5 to TRBJ1-1, with D possibly being TRBD1 (5 bases). There are 13 residues in the CDR3. Trimming removed 2 bases from V and 8 bases from J, with 12 bases in between. Germline values: CDR1 MNHEY, CDR2 SVGAGI. The CDR3 DNA reads as TGTGCCAGCAGTTACATGGGGGGGAGGGAAGCTTTCTTT. As protein: CASSYMGGREAFF.

The chain employs TRBV4-1 and TRBJ2-2; D is perhaps TRBD1 (6 bases). Trimming stripped 3 bases from V and 7 bases from J, with 9 bases between. The germline gives CDR1 MGHRA, CDR2 YSYEKL. The CDR3 is made up of 13 amino acids. The CDR3 nucleotides read TGCGCCAGCAGCCAGGGACAAGTCGGGGAGCTGTTTTTT. Its translation: CASSQGQVGELFF.

V is TRBV6-5 and J is TRBJ1-5; 8 bases are a match to TRBD1. CDR1 is MNHEY, CDR2 SVGAGI, per germline. The CDR3 length is 15 residues. The V gene end was trimmed by 5 bases and the J gene end by 1 base; junction bases not matched to a gene: 4. CDR3 DNA sequence: TGTGCCAGCAGTAAGACAGGGGCAAGCAATCAGCCCCAGCATTTT. Translation: CASSKTGASNQPQHF.

The chain couples TRBV6-5 to TRBJ2-5, with 8 bases identical to TRBD1. CDR3 length equals 14 residues. Per germline, CDR1 MNHEY and CDR2 SVGAGI. J was trimmed by 4 bases and V by 5 bases; bases with no gene match: 6. The CDR3 coding sequence is TGTGCCAGCAGTAGCAGGGGGCGAGGAGAGACCCAGTACTTC. As protein: CASSSRGRGETQYF.

The chain employs TRBV5-1 and TRBJ2-1; the match to TRBD1 covers 7 bases. After removal of 0 bases from V and 10 bases from J, the junction contained 7 bases not matched to a gene. CDR1 SGHRS and CDR2 YFSETQ come from the germline V gene. This CDR3 is 14 amino acids long. CDR3 in amino acids: CASSLAQGLSEQFF. CDR3 in DNA: TGCGCCAGCAGCTTGGCACAGGGGCTCAGCGAGCAGTTCTTC.

V gene TRBV9 combines with J gene TRBJ2-1, with TRBD2 identical over 8 bases. V shed 0 bases and J 7 bases; nucleotides not matched to a gene: 6. Germline CDR1 and CDR2: SGDLS and YYNGEE. CDR3 length equals 15 residues. DNA for the CDR3: TGTGCCAGCAGCGTAGTCGCGGGAGGAGGGAATGAGCAGTTCTTC. As protein: CASSVVAGGGNEQFF.

The V and J genes are TRBV6-1 and TRBJ2-7; D might be TRBD2 (6 bases). Germline V gene data show CDR1 as MNHNS and CDR2 as SASEGT. This CDR3 region has 14 residues. The V end was cut by 3 bases, the J end by 1 base, with 10 bases between. CDR3 in amino acids: CASSDPGGSYEQYV. The CDR3, as DNA: TGTGCCAGCAGTGACCCCGGGGGATCCTACGAGCAGTACGTC.

This chain links TRBV19 with TRBJ1-2; the D is unclear. The V gene lost 5 bases and the J gene lost 4 bases, with 20 bases spanning the gap. The CDR3 is made up of 16 amino acids. The germline gives CDR1 LNHDA, CDR2 SQIVND (reference sequence). The CDR3 region is CASSASARVRIYGYTF. The CDR3 nucleotides are TGTGCCAGTAGTGCCTCCGCACGGGTCCGGATCTATGGCTACACCTTC.

The chain recombines TRBV4-1 with TRBJ2-5; TRBD2 matches 15 bases. V lost 3 bases and J lost 0; bases outside the gene matches: 5. CDR1 is MGHRA and CDR2 is YSYEKL in the germline V gene. The CDR3 is made up of 18 amino acids. CDR3 amino acids: CASSQGLAGGPYQETQYF. In DNA form, the CDR3 reads TGCGCCAGCAGCCAGGGACTAGCGGGAGGACCGTACCAAGAGACCCAGTACTTC.

Here the CDR3 DNA reads TGTGCCAGCAGCGTCAGGTCGACAGGCAACACTGAAGCTTTCTTT. Protein sequence: CASSVRSTGNTEAFF. This chain uses TRBV9 with TRBJ1-1; maybe TRBD1 (6 bases). There are 15 residues in the CDR3. V lost 2 bases to trimming and J lost 2 bases, with 13 bases between them. Germline CDR1 is SGDLS and CDR2 is YYNGEE. The complete variable domain, with remaining parts taken from reference TRBV9 and TRBJ1-1, reads DSGVTQTPKHLITATGQRVTLRCSPRSGDLSVYWYQQSLDQGLQFLIQYYNGEERAKGNILERFSAQQFPDLHSELNLSSLELGDSALYFCASSVRSTGNTEAFFGQGTRLTVV.

The genes are TRBV27 and TRBJ1-2; TRBD1 is a possible D gene (5 bases). The CDR3 contains 11 residues. The germline gives CDR1 MNHEY, CDR2 SMNVEV (reference sequence). The V and J ends lost 7 bases and 5 bases respectively, with 8 bases between them. As DNA, the CDR3 is TGTGCCAGCACCGCAGGGTATGGCTACACCTTC. It translates to CASTAGYGYTF.

This rearrangement joins TRBV3-1 (or the pseudogene TRBV3-2) to TRBJ2-5, with 8 bases lining up with TRBD2. The CDR3 length is 12 residues. Germline loops: CDR1 LGHDT, CDR2 YNNKEL (reference sequence). The V segment lost 8 bases and the J segment 7 bases; nucleotides outside the gene matches: 6. The CDR3 sequence is CASRDSGGTQYF. For the CDR3, the DNA is TGTGCCAGCCGAGACAGCGGGGGGACCCAGTACTTC.

The J gene is TRBJ2-7, the V gene TRBV5-1; 8 positions agree with TRBD1. Losses at the gene ends were 2 bases for V and 13 bases for J; bases not matched to a gene: 5. Germline lookup yields CDR1 SGHRS and CDR2 YFSETQ. This CDR3 has 11 amino acids. The CDR3 protein is CASSFPTGDYF. CDR3 nucleotides: TGCGCCAGCAGCTTCCCGACAGGGGATTACTTC.

The table lists this clone with a count of one. The identical CDR3 is also encoded by other nucleotide sequences in the sample. This chain joins TRBV5-1 and TRBJ2-3, with D maybe TRBD2 (5 bases). V lost 0 bases and J 4 bases, leaving 12 bases between the germline ends. Germline lookup yields CDR1 SGHRS and CDR2 YFSETQ. The CDR3 sequence is 15 residues long. For the CDR3, the DNA is TGCGCCAGCAGCTTGGAGAACCGGGGATCAGATACGCAGTATTTT. It yields the protein CASSLENRGSDTQYF. Filled out from reference TRBV5-1 and TRBJ2-3, the complete variable domain reads KAGVTQTPRYLIKTRGQQVTLSCSPISGHRSVSWYQQTPGQGLQFLFEYFSETQRNKGNFPGRFSGRQFSNSRSEMNVSTLELGDSALYLCASSLENRGSDTQYFGPGTRLTVL.

The chain joins TRBV28 to TRBJ2-3, with 11 nucleotides matching TRBD2. The CDR3 spans 11 residues. J lost 12 bases, V lost 8 bases, and 4 bases had no gene match. Germline V CDR1 and CDR2: MDHEN, SYDVKM. Written as DNA, the CDR3 is TGTGCCAGCCGACTAGCGGGGACTCAGTATTTT. Amino acids: CASRLAGTQYF.

The CDR3 DNA sequence: TGTGCCAGTAGTCCAACGGGACAGTTCCCTGAAGCTTTCTTT. This encodes CASSPTGQFPEAFF. The chain has TRBV19 and TRBJ1-1; TRBD1 matches at 7 bases. With 5 bases clipped from V and 6 bases from J, the junction kept 9 bases outside the gene matches. Germline V CDR1 and CDR2: LNHDA, SQIVND (reference sequence). The CDR3 spans 14 residues.

The genes are TRBV6-6 and TRBJ2-5, with 7 bases identical to TRBD1. V trimming: 8 bases; J trimming: 5 bases; junction bases outside the gene matches: 8. This CDR3 is 13 amino acids long. Per the germline V gene, CDR1 is MNHNY and CDR2 is SVGAGI (reference sequence). CDR3: CASSTGDGETQYF. Written as DNA, the CDR3 is TGTGCCAGCTCAACAGGGGATGGGGAGACCCAGTACTTC.

V gene TRBV12-3 or TRBV12-4 combines with J gene TRBJ2-1; weak D call: TRBD2 (5 bases). Trimming cost V 6 bases and J 7 bases, with 7 bases left between them. This CDR3 region has 11 residues. Here the CDR3 reads CASSRGNEQFF. For the CDR3, the DNA is TGTGCCAGCAGCCGCGGGAATGAGCAGTTCTTC.

This chain joins TRBV6-5 and TRBJ1-4, with D possibly matching TRBD1 (5 bases). This CDR3 is 14 amino acids long. The V end lost 5 bases, the J end lost 7 bases, and 14 bases lay between the germline ends. Looked up from germline, CDR1 is MNHEY and CDR2 is SVGAGI. CDR3 sequence (DNA): TGTGCCAGCAGTCCTCCGGGACTTCTTGAAAAACTGTTTTTT. This codes for CASSPPGLLEKLFF.

V is TRBV18 and J is TRBJ1-1; 7 bases are a match to TRBD1. Looked up from germline, CDR1 is KGHSH and CDR2 is LQKENI. The CDR3 is made up of 13 amino acids. The V segment lost 5 bases and the J segment 6 bases; nucleotides outside the gene matches: 6. The CDR3 protein is CASSEQGSAEAFF. CDR3 sequence (DNA): TGTGCCAGCTCAGAACAGGGGTCCGCTGAAGCTTTCTTT.

The chain combines TRBV3-1 (or the pseudogene TRBV3-2) with TRBJ1-2; 9 nucleotides line up with TRBD1. The J segment lost 2 bases and the V segment lost 4 bases, leaving 8 bases of the junction unmatched. The CDR3 consists of 16 residues. Germline V gives CDR1 LGHDT, CDR2 YNNKEL (reference sequence). The CDR3 DNA is TGTGCCAGCAGCCTAACCGGGACAGGGTTGAACTATGGCTACACCTTC. Residues: CASSLTGTGLNYGYTF.

The chain has TRBV7-9 and TRBJ2-2, with a weak D call TRBD1 (5 bases). The CDR3 consists of 13 residues. V lost 5 bases and J lost 11, with 15 bases in between. CDR1 SEHNR and CDR2 FQNEAQ come from the germline V gene (reference sequence). CDR3 protein: CASSTHGASELFF. In nucleotides, the CDR3 is TGTGCCAGCAGCACACATGGGGCGAGCGAGCTGTTTTTT.

In its sample, this clone was seen once. J is TRBJ1-5 and V is TRBV18; D perhaps matches TRBD1 (6 bases). The V gene's germline CDR1 is KGHSH and CDR2 LQKENI. Trimming shortened V by 0 bases and J by 4 bases, and 7 bases separated the two germline ends. The CDR3 totals 14 residues. CDR3 protein: CASSPPGGNQPQHF. Written as DNA, the CDR3 is TGTGCCAGCTCACCACCAGGGGGTAATCAGCCCCAGCATTTT.

In this sample, this clone turned up once. The rearrangement joins TRBV5-1 to TRBJ2-7; D is unclear. This CDR3 region has 14 residues. Germline V gives CDR1 SGHRS, CDR2 YFSETQ. V lost 4 bases and J lost 0, with 11 bases in between. The CDR3 nucleotides read TGCGCCAGCAGCCCCGTTTCCTCCTCCTACGAGCAGTACTTC. It codes for CASSPVSSSYEQYF. Variable domain in full (rest from reference TRBV5-1 and TRBJ2-7): KAGVTQTPRYLIKTRGQQVTLSCSPISGHRSVSWYQQTPGQGLQFLFEYFSETQRNKGNFPGRFSGRQFSNSRSEMNVSTLELGDSALYLCASSPVSSSYEQYFGPGTRLTVT.

This sequence joins TRBV19 and TRBJ2-3; no definite D call. In germline, CDR1 is LNHDA, CDR2 SQIVND (reference sequence). Trimming cost V 7 bases and J 2 bases, with 10 bases left between them. This CDR3 comprises 13 residues. CDR3: CASNSGYTDTQYF. The CDR3 DNA reads as TGTGCCAGTAACAGTGGCTACACAGATACGCAGTATTTT.

The chain joins TRBV7-9 to TRBJ1-4; 9 nucleotides match TRBD1. The germline gives CDR1 SEHNR, CDR2 FQNEAQ (reference sequence). With 5 bases clipped from V and 14 bases from J, the junction kept 9 bases outside the gene matches. The CDR3 runs to 13 residues. CDR3 amino acids: CASSTGGGINLFF. The CDR3 nucleotides are TGTGCCAGCAGCACAGGGGGCGGCATCAACCTGTTTTTT.